Following are 14 T cell receptor beta chains from one sample sequenced in a study of cytomegalovirus exposure and HLA in healthy donors. It was with 60 Vbeta and 13 Jbeta primers that the PCR ran. Method: immunoSEQ multiplex PCR; TCRdb's copy keeps in-frame clones and lacks some. The profile covers 150,000 or so clones, with just under 75% appearing a single time and approximately 1.6% taken by the ten largest. What was sequenced was PBMCs. All receptors come from a young woman in good health and CMV-seronegative.

The chain's CDR3 is CATSTYRTGGQETQYF. CDR3 DNA sequence: TGTGCCACCAGCACCTACCGGACAGGTGGTCAAGAGACCCAGTACTTC. The chain has TRBV15 and TRBJ2-5; 7 bases are shared with TRBD1. The trim removed 4 bases at V and 2 bases at J, leaving 10 bases unmatched. The germline gives CDR1 LNHNV, CDR2 YYDKDF (reference sequence). CDR3 length equals 16 residues.

The chain uses TRBV18 and TRBJ1-6; no firm D call. The V gene's germline CDR1 is KGHSH and CDR2 LQKENI. The CDR3 loop spans 15 amino acids. V lost 5 bases and J lost 0, with 8 bases in between. The CDR3 DNA is TGTGCCAGCTCATATGCGGGCTCCTATAATTCACCCCTCCACTTT. Encoded protein: CASSYAGSYNSPLHF.

V gene TRBV29-1 combines with J gene TRBJ2-3, with TRBD2 matching 10 bases. CDR1 SQVTM and CDR2 ANQGSEA come from the germline V gene. The CDR3 loop spans 15 amino acids. V lost 7 bases and J lost 4; bases outside the gene matches: 11. CDR3 bases: TGCAGCGCCGAAACAGCGGGAGGGCCCTCAGATACGCAGTATTTT. It specifies CSAETAGGPSDTQYF.

CDR3 nucleotide sequence: TGTGCCAGTAGTCTTTGGCGGGAGATGGGCAAAAACATTCAGTACTTC. This translates into CASSLWREMGKNIQYF. The V call is TRBV19, the J call TRBJ2-4, with 7 bases that match TRBD2. Trimming removed 5 bases from V and 3 bases from J; junction bases left unmatched: 10. Per germline, CDR1 LNHDA and CDR2 SQIVND (reference sequence). This CDR3 comprises 16 residues.

The chain carries TRBV18 and TRBJ1-6; TRBD1 aligns across 8 bases. Germline lookup yields CDR1 KGHSH and CDR2 LQKENI. The CDR3 length is 14 residues. J lost 9 bases, V lost 6 bases, and 7 bases had no gene match. This chain's CDR3 is CASSPGTGGSPLHF. Written as DNA, the CDR3 is TGTGCCAGCTCGCCCGGGACAGGCGGTTCACCCCTCCACTTT. Complete variable domain (other parts from reference TRBV18 and TRBJ1-6): NAGVMQNPRHLVRRRGQEARLRCSPMKGHSHVYWYRQLPEEGLKFMVYLQKENIIDESGMPKERFSAEFPKEGPSILRIQQVVRGDSAAYFCASSPGTGGSPLHFGNGTRLTVT.

The V gene is TRBV4-1, the J gene TRBJ2-1; a possible D gene is TRBD1 (5 bases). This CDR3 contains 13 residues. The germline V gene has CDR1 MGHRA and CDR2 YSYEKL. V gave up 1 base and J gave up 7 bases, with 8 bases separating them. CDR3 nucleotides: TGCGCCAGCAGCCAAGGGACAACAAATGAGCAGTTCTTC. Its protein product is CASSQGTTNEQFF.

This chain links TRBV19 with TRBJ2-1, with 9 nucleotides matching TRBD2. The junction had 14 bases not matched to a gene; V was cut back by 7 bases and J by 10 bases. The CDR3 runs 15 residues. Germline V gene data show CDR1 as LNHDA and CDR2 as SQIVND (reference sequence). For the CDR3, the DNA is TGTGCCAGTACCCCCCCCGGCGCGGGAGGGCAAGAGCAGTTCTTC. Translation gives CASTPPGAGGQEQFF.

This chain joins TRBV7-9 and TRBJ2-7, with unresolved D. This CDR3 region has 13 residues. V gave up 1 base and J gave up 4 bases, with 8 bases separating them. From germline, CDR1 is SEHNR and CDR2 FQNEAQ (reference sequence). The DNA for the CDR3 is TGTGCCAGCAGCTTAGTAGCCGAATACGAGCAGTACTTC. Its protein product is CASSLVAEYEQYF.

The chain joins TRBV9 to TRBJ1-1, with D perhaps TRBD1 (6 bases). Germline assignment: CDR1 SGDLS and CDR2 YYNGEE. This CDR3 comprises 13 residues. The ends were cut back, 3 bases at V and 2 bases at J, with 8 bases in the middle. The CDR3 DNA reads as TGTGCCAGCAGCGCAGGGGTTAACACTGAAGCTTTCTTT. This translates into CASSAGVNTEAFF.

The chain recombines TRBV7-2 with TRBJ2-7; TRBD1 aligns across 7 bases. Germline V gene data show CDR1 as SGHTA and CDR2 as FQGNSA. The trim removed 5 bases at V and 0 bases at J, leaving 7 bases unmatched. The CDR3 runs to 15 residues. The CDR3 protein is CASSTRTGSSYEQYF. The DNA for the CDR3 is TGTGCCAGCAGCACGAGGACAGGAAGCTCCTACGAGCAGTACTTC.

The chain carries TRBV12-5 and TRBJ2-7; D uncertain. Per the germline V gene, CDR1 is LGHNT and CDR2 is FRNRAP. V lost 0 bases and J 6 bases, leaving 12 bases between the germline ends. The CDR3 runs to 14 residues. The CDR3 DNA sequence: TGTGCTAGTGGTTTGGTAGTCACAGTTTTCGAGCAGTACTTC. Translation: CASGLVVTVFEQYF.

The V and J genes are TRBV19 and TRBJ2-1; 7 bases agree with TRBD2. The CDR3 consists of 15 residues. Germline assignment: CDR1 LNHDA and CDR2 SQIVND (reference sequence). With V trimmed by 2 bases and J by 4 bases, 5 bases remained unmatched. The CDR3 nucleotides read TGTGCCAGTAGTATACCCCTAGCGGTGTACAATGAGCAGTTCTTC. Encoded protein: CASSIPLAVYNEQFF.

J is TRBJ1-4 and V is TRBV28, with D possibly being TRBD1 (5 bases). CDR3 length: 13 residues. The V gene's germline CDR1 is MDHEN and CDR2 SYDVKM. The V and J ends lost 2 bases and 7 bases respectively, with 8 bases between them. In DNA, the CDR3 is TGTGCCAGCAGTTTAGGGGGGGGTGAAAAACTGTTTTTT. Protein: CASSLGGGEKLFF.

This clone was seen a single time. The chain recombines TRBV5-1 with TRBJ1-4; the match to TRBD1 covers 8 bases. The CDR3 sequence is 16 residues long. The trim removed 4 bases at V and 5 bases at J, leaving 10 bases unmatched. Per the germline V gene, CDR1 is SGHRS and CDR2 is YFSETQ. CDR3: CASSLRTGTLNEKLFF. The CDR3 nucleotides read TGCGCCAGCAGCCTCCGGACAGGGACGTTGAATGAAAAACTGTTTTTT.